The rows below give T cell receptor beta chains drawn from one sample of a study of T cell changes during pregnancy in multiple sclerosis. The data were produced by immunoSEQ multiplex PCR, yet TCRdb's version contains in-frame clones alone and is incomplete. The table shows over 75,000 clones, with around 94% occurring only once. The input for sequencing was peripheral blood, taken in the first trimester of pregnancy. Source of these receptors: a female donor with multiple sclerosis, enrolled in a pregnancy study. Each CDR3 is given without its conserved first and last residue. Each record gives: V gene, CDR3 protein.

TRBV11-2 | ASSLTIMDYEQY
TRBV19 | ASATGNQPQH
TRBV5-1 | ASSLGPQGSGNTIY
TRBV7-9 | ASIDSLANEQF
TRBV4-1 | ASSQTGTSGRLGNEQF
TRBV11-2 | ASSPGSSGNTIY
TRBV19 | ASSITGVNYGYT
TRBV7-9 | ASSLAVGQGFDEQY
TRBV28 | ASSDRSNQPQH
TRBV28 | ASSTPGQIYT
TRBV2 | ASSEAGSSGANVLT
TRBV7-8 | ASSLAGGTDTQY
TRBV2 | ASSTSGRDTQY
TRBV6-6 | ASSYSSYEQY
TRBV5-6 | ASSHPTDTFYEQY
TRBV11-3 | ASSTSGDEQY
TRBV9 | ASSVGTSGSAEETQY
TRBV27 | ASSFLGHNQPQH
TRBV19 | ASSMVGLSTDTQY
TRBV19 | ASSLSSYNEQF
TRBV6-5 | ASSTIQGVETQY
TRBV9 | ASTDQGFGNTIY
TRBV28 | ASTTARPSYEQY
TRBV11-3 | ASSLGTSGRGRETQY
TRBV30 | AWSPGHPSGEQF
TRBV28 | ASSSAGELF
TRBV10-1 | ASSSSGSRDGELF
TRBV6-5 | ASSYSSGLGGEAF
TRBV29-1 | SVEGRDRASDNYGYT
TRBV4-3 | ASSQLPTGQGADEQY
TRBV5-5 | ASSSRTGGVGNEKLF
TRBV6-1 | ASRGTGGNYGYT
TRBV28 | ASSLFRAGGLGTDTQY
TRBV4-1 | ASSFQSTESNEKLF
TRBV7-9 | ASSSGGDPEVAGGRQQF
TRBV5-6 | ASSASRDRAFEQY
TRBV5-1 | ASSSGLAGTDTQY
TRBV6-5 | ASRAGKAGSQPQH